This entry is about one T cell receptor beta chain. Between the trimmed V and J ends, which lost 5 bases and 0 bases, there was a span of 7 bases. Germline-derived CDR1 and CDR2 are MNHEY and SMNVEV (reference sequence). CDR3 length: 13 residues. This sample was included in a study of shared clonotypes between healthy human individuals. Naive CD8 populations comprised CD45RO-negative cells positively selected for CCR7, excluding terminally differentiated effector memory CD45RA+ cells. Profiling relied on immunoSEQ multiplex PCR, and the TCRdb table lists in-frame clones only, not all of them. The data contain about 580,000 clones, 95% to 98% of them singletons.

The sample taken for sequencing was naive CD8+ T cells sorted from blood. The clonotype was recovered from a man aged 25-45 years in good health. The chain uses TRBV27 and TRBJ2-5, with D unclear. The CDR3 loop is CASSQANQETQYF. The CDR3, as DNA: TGTGCCAGCAGTCAGGCAAACCAAGAGACCCAGTACTTC.